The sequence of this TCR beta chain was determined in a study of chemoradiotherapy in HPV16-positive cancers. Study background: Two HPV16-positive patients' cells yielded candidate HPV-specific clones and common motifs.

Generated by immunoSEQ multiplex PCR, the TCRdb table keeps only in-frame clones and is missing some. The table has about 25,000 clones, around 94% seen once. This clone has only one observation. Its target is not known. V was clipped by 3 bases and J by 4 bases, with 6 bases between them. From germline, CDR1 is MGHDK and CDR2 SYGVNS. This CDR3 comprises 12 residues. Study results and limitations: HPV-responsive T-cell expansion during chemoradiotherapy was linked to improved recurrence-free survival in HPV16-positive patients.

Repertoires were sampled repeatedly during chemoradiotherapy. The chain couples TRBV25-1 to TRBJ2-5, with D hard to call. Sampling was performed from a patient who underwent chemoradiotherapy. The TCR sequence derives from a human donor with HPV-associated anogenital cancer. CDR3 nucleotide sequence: TGTGCCAGCAGTGATTCAAGAGAGACCCAGTACTTC. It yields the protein CASSDSRETQYF.